This T cell receptor beta chain is drawn from a study of blood T cell repertoires in COVID-19. Germline assignment: CDR1 MNHEY and CDR2 SMNVEV (reference sequence). J gave up 6 bases and V 9 bases, and 18 bases lay outside the gene matches. The CDR3 sequence is 16 residues long. Authors' processing steps: Nucleated cell counts were estimated from reference gene primer amplification. The method was immunoSEQ multiplex PCR; TCRdb's version includes in-frame clones alone and lacks a portion of them. That table is the source of V, J and clone size, and D and trimming were worked out from the DNA. Of about 250,000 clones listed, approximately 85% are singletons.

The source is a woman in her fifties or sixties with acute COVID-19. Sequencing input: PBMCs or T cells enriched from blood (not recorded which). This chain connects TRBV27 to TRBJ1-2, with 8 nucleotides matching TRBD1. CDR3 loop: CASTRDAGTGFNGYTF. Here the CDR3 DNA reads TGTGCCAGTACTAGAGACGCAGGGACAGGATTCAATGGCTACACCTTC.